This entry lists 30 T cell receptor beta chains sequenced from one sample in a study of T cell responses to AZD1222 COVID-19 vaccine. Assay: immunoSEQ multiplex PCR; the TCRdb copy retains only in-frame clones and omits some. The sample records roughly 97,000 clones, 86% being singletons. The sample here was peripheral blood, taken 28 days after the second dose of the MenACWY control vaccine. The receptor set was obtained from an adult who received the MenACWY meningococcal vaccine as a control.

The chain employs TRBV19 and TRBJ1-5; 7 nucleotides match TRBD1. The CDR3 contains 14 residues. V gave up 6 bases and J gave up 1 base; unmatched junction bases: 3. From germline, CDR1 is LNHDA and CDR2 SQIVND (reference sequence). CDR3 coding DNA: TGTGCCAGTAGACCGGACAGGAGCAATCAGCCCCAGCATTTT. Protein: CASRPDRSNQPQHF.

The chain employs TRBV3-1 (or the pseudogene TRBV3-2) and TRBJ1-6; D is perhaps TRBD1 (5 bases). This CDR3 region has 16 residues. The germline V gene has CDR1 LGHDT and CDR2 YNNKEL (reference sequence). With 4 bases removed from V and 5 bases from J, the gap between germline ends came to 15 bases. CDR3 protein: CASSPPLGVHNSPLHF. In DNA, the CDR3 is TGTGCCAGCAGCCCCCCCTTGGGGGTTCATAATTCACCCCTCCACTTT.

The chain recombines TRBV27 with TRBJ2-3; possibly TRBD1 for D (7 bases). The germline V gene has CDR1 MNHEY and CDR2 SMNVEV (reference sequence). Trimming cost V 6 bases and J 1 base, with 17 bases left between them. There are 16 residues in the CDR3. CDR3 in DNA: TGTGCCAGCAGGACCCGCCAGGGGGGAGGCACAGATACGCAGTATTTT. Encoded protein: CASRTRQGGGTDTQYF.

The rearrangement joins TRBV23-1 to TRBJ1-1, with 10 bases lining up with TRBD1. TRBV23-1 is an ORF for which the function is uncertain. J gave up 3 bases and V 0 bases, and 16 bases lay outside the gene matches. The CDR3 contains 20 residues. The chain's CDR3 is CASSQSSSWDRGRSYTEAFF. DNA for the CDR3: TGCGCCAGCAGTCAATCCTCCTCCTGGGACAGGGGAAGATCGTACACTGAAGCTTTCTTT.

The chain uses TRBV19 and TRBJ1-2; D gene uncertain. The CDR3 extends over 15 amino acids. Per germline, CDR1 LNHDA and CDR2 SQIVND (reference sequence). V lost 5 bases and J lost 0, with 13 bases in between. CDR3 nucleotides: TGTGCCAGTAGTCCGACACGGCTCCCTAACTATGGCTACACCTTC. This encodes CASSPTRLPNYGYTF.

This chain joins TRBV6-2 or TRBV6-3 and TRBJ1-1; D is perhaps TRBD1 (5 bases). The germline V gene encodes CDR1 MNHEY and CDR2 SVGEGT. This CDR3 spans 16 amino acids. V was clipped by 3 bases and J by 2 bases, with 16 bases between them. The DNA for the CDR3 is TGTGCCAGCAGTTATGGGCCGGGGCGAGGAAACACTGAAGCTTTCTTT. It is translated as CASSYGPGRGNTEAFF.

Comment on this clone: Germline and junction disagree at one end, which may indicate a read error. The chain has TRBV19 and TRBJ1-4; no clear D gene. The CDR3 spans 11 residues. Germline CDR1 is LNHDA and CDR2 is SQIVND (reference sequence). This CDR3 is CASSSGPAVSF. The CDR3, as DNA: TGTGCCAGTAGTAGCGGACCGGCTGTTTCTTTT.

The chain uses TRBV18 and TRBJ2-5, with TRBD2 matching 12 bases. The length of the CDR3 is 15 residues. CDR1 and CDR2 (germline): KGHSH, LQKENI. The V gene end was trimmed by 6 bases and the J gene end by 4 bases; junction bases not matched to a gene: 6. The CDR3 here is CASSPSGGAVETQYF. For the CDR3, the DNA is TGTGCCAGCTCCCCTAGCGGGGGGGCCGTAGAGACCCAGTACTTC.

The J gene is TRBJ2-2, the V gene TRBV28, with 10 bases matching TRBD1. Germline trimming cut 4 bases from V and 0 bases from J; bases unmatched to any gene: 17. The CDR3 loop spans 21 amino acids. CDR1 MDHEN and CDR2 SYDVKM come from the germline V gene. The chain's CDR3 is CASSSHLTGTGDLTNTGELFF. In DNA form, the CDR3 reads TGTGCCAGCAGTTCGCACCTAACCGGGACAGGGGATTTGACGAACACCGGGGAGCTGTTTTTT.

This clone was recorded once. The V and J genes are TRBV5-6 and TRBJ2-1; TRBD2 matches at 8 bases. Germline V gives CDR1 SGHDT, CDR2 YYEEEE. V was clipped by 0 bases and J by 8 bases; unmatched bases: 4. The CDR3 sequence is 14 residues long. This chain's CDR3 is CASSLGLAKDEQFF. The DNA of the CDR3 is TGTGCCAGCAGCTTGGGACTAGCGAAAGATGAGCAGTTCTTC.

This CDR3 is CASSNRQGALNQPQHF. The CDR3, as DNA: TGTGCCAGTAGTAACCGACAGGGGGCCCTTAATCAGCCCCAGCATTTT. V usage is TRBV19 and J usage is TRBJ1-5; 10 bases are a match to TRBD1. The germline gives CDR1 LNHDA, CDR2 SQIVND (reference sequence). J was trimmed by 4 bases and V by 4 bases; bases with no gene match: 7. The CDR3 consists of 16 residues.

The chain links TRBV18 to TRBJ1-3; 8 positions match TRBD1. Germline CDR1 is KGHSH and CDR2 is LQKENI. The CDR3 totals 15 residues. The J segment lost 9 bases and the V segment lost 2 bases, leaving 9 bases of the junction unmatched. The CDR3 here is CASSPGHQGASTIYF. CDR3 sequence (DNA): TGTGCCAGCTCACCAGGTCATCAGGGGGCGTCCACCATATATTTT. Filled out from reference TRBV18 and TRBJ1-3, the complete variable domain reads NAGVMQNPRHLVRRRGQEARLRCSPMKGHSHVYWYRQLPEEGLKFMVYLQKENIIDESGMPKERFSAEFPKEGPSILRIQQVVRGDSAAYFCASSPGHQGASTIYFGEGSWLTVV.

The chain uses TRBV7-2 and TRBJ1-4, with D hard to call. V was pared by 1 base and J by 1 base, with 10 bases between. CDR3 length: 16 amino acids. Per the germline V gene, CDR1 is SGHTA and CDR2 is FQGNSA. The CDR3 region is CASSLGFGVTNEKLFF. As DNA, the CDR3 is TGTGCCAGCAGCTTAGGTTTCGGGGTAACTAATGAAAAACTGTTTTTT.

The chain joins TRBV5-1 to TRBJ2-1, with D perhaps TRBD1 (6 bases). The CDR3 runs to 14 residues. V lost 4 bases and J 1 base, leaving 9 bases between the germline ends. Germline CDR1 reads SGHRS; CDR2 reads YFSETQ. CDR3 in DNA: TGCGCCAGCAGCCCTGGACAGTCCTACAATGAGCAGTTCTTC. This gives the protein CASSPGQSYNEQFF. The entire variable domain, with the rest obtained from reference TRBV5-1 and TRBJ2-1, is as follows: KAGVTQTPRYLIKTRGQQVTLSCSPISGHRSVSWYQQTPGQGLQFLFEYFSETQRNKGNFPGRFSGRQFSNSRSEMNVSTLELGDSALYLCASSPGQSYNEQFFGPGTRLTVL.

The rearrangement uses TRBV5-1 and TRBJ1-5; D is possibly TRBD1 (5 bases). The germline V gene encodes CDR1 SGHRS and CDR2 YFSETQ. The CDR3 contains 14 residues. V was pared by 9 bases and J by 5 bases, with 18 bases between. CDR3 sequence reads: CAILSAGPHQPQHF. The CDR3 coding sequence is TGCGCCATCCTGAGCGCAGGGCCCCATCAGCCCCAGCATTTT.

The chain's CDR3 is CASEGTDRFGRKTQYF. CDR3 bases: TGCGCCAGCGAGGGAACCGACAGATTTGGTCGGAAGACCCAGTACTTC. The chain links TRBV5-1 to TRBJ2-5, with D possibly being TRBD1 or TRBD2 (5 bases each). Trimming cost V 7 bases and J 6 bases, with 25 bases left between them. The CDR3 spans 16 residues. The germline gives CDR1 SGHRS, CDR2 YFSETQ.

The rearrangement joins TRBV7-9 to TRBJ1-1; D call uncertain. Germline CDR1 and CDR2: SEHNR and FQNEAQ (reference sequence). V lost 4 bases and J 6 bases, leaving 9 bases between the germline ends. CDR3 length: 12 amino acids. The CDR3 DNA reads TGTGCCAGCAGCTCCCATTGGTCTGAAGCTTTCTTT. Its protein is CASSSHWSEAFF.

The chain employs TRBV5-1 and TRBJ2-2; the D gene could be TRBD1 or TRBD2 (5 bases each). V was clipped by 2 bases and J by 4 bases, with 9 bases between them. The CDR3 contains 14 residues. Germline V gives CDR1 SGHRS, CDR2 YFSETQ. This CDR3 reads CASSLTGGTGELFF. CDR3 nucleotide sequence: TGCGCCAGCAGCTTAACTGGGGGCACCGGGGAGCTGTTTTTT.

The J gene is TRBJ2-2, the V gene TRBV5-5, with 8 positions matching TRBD1. Germline CDR1 is SGHKS and CDR2 is YYEKEE (reference sequence). This CDR3 has 15 residues. Trimming cost V 0 bases and J 5 bases; bases outside gene matches: 3. The CDR3 nucleotides are TGTGCCAGCAGCTTGGGGACAGGGTGGACCGGGGAGCTGTTTTTT. It is translated as CASSLGTGWTGELFF.

This clone was seen only once. V usage is TRBV9 and J usage is TRBJ1-2; D not certain. Looked up from germline, CDR1 is SGDLS and CDR2 is YYNGEE. The CDR3 runs 14 residues. The germline V and J ends were trimmed by 3 bases and 3 bases, with 12 bases remaining between them. The CDR3 spells CASSAFDGDYGYTF. CDR3 nucleotides: TGTGCCAGCAGCGCCTTCGACGGAGACTATGGCTACACCTTC.

The V and J genes are TRBV6-5 and TRBJ2-5; no firm D call. V gave up 2 bases and J gave up 4 bases, with 5 bases separating them. Germline V gene lookup returns CDR1 MNHEY and CDR2 SVGAGI. The CDR3 consists of 12 residues. CDR3 nucleotide sequence: TGTGCCAGCAGTTACAGGGTAGAGACCCAGTACTTC. It codes for CASSYRVETQYF.

Here the CDR3 reads CASSLQKGYTF. In nucleotides, the CDR3 is TGTGCCAGCAGCCTCCAAAAGGGCTACACCTTC. This chain joins TRBV12-3 or TRBV12-4 and TRBJ1-2; D uncertain. This CDR3 spans 11 amino acids. Deletions cut 6 bases from V and 8 bases from J, with 10 bases between.

CDR3 residues: CASSLTQGPYGYTF. The CDR3 bases are TGTGCCAGCAGCTTAACACAGGGCCCCTATGGCTACACCTTC. The chain uses TRBV7-2 and TRBJ1-2; perhaps TRBD1 as D (6 bases). The CDR3 loop spans 14 amino acids. Germline V gene data show CDR1 as SGHTA and CDR2 as FQGNSA. Trimming shortened V by 2 bases and J by 4 bases, and 11 bases separated the two germline ends. Variable domain in full (rest from reference TRBV7-2 and TRBJ1-2): GAGVSQSPSNKVTEKGKDVELRCDPISGHTALYWYRQSLGQGLEFLIYFQGNSAPDKSGLPSDRFSAERTGGSVSTLTIQRTQQEDSAVYLCASSLTQGPYGYTFGSGTRLTVV.

The V gene is TRBV5-1, the J gene TRBJ2-6; D gene ambiguous. The length of the CDR3 is 15 residues. Germline V gives CDR1 SGHRS, CDR2 YFSETQ. With 4 bases removed from V and 6 bases from J, the gap between germline ends came to 14 bases. The CDR3 coding sequence is TGCGCCAGCAGCGACGAGCCCTTGACGGCCAACGTCCTGACTTTC. Its protein is CASSDEPLTANVLTF.

The chain carries TRBV10-3 and TRBJ1-5; no clear D. The CDR3 runs 18 residues. Trimming pared 6 bases from V and 0 bases from J, leaving 21 bases between. Germline V gene data show CDR1 as ENHRY and CDR2 as SYGVKD. CDR3 sequence: CAIRTGNSRFPSNQPQHF. The DNA for the CDR3 is TGTGCCATCAGGACCGGGAACAGCAGATTCCCTAGCAATCAGCCCCAGCATTTT.

V usage is TRBV20-1 and J usage is TRBJ1-2; possibly TRBD1 for D (5 bases). Germline V gene data show CDR1 as DFQATT and CDR2 as SNEGSKA (reference sequence). The CDR3 runs 11 residues. The ends were cut back, 8 bases at V and 4 bases at J, with 11 bases in the middle. DNA of the CDR3: TGCAGTCTACAGGAATCCTATGGCTACACCTTC. Translation gives CSLQESYGYTF.

This chain uses TRBV19 with TRBJ2-7, with 11 bases that match TRBD1. The length of the CDR3 is 14 residues. CDR1 and CDR2 from the germline V gene are LNHDA and SQIVND (reference sequence). V shed 3 bases, J shed 3 bases, and the junction held 1 base outside the gene matches. The CDR3 loop reads CASSMGQGGYEQYF. In DNA form, the CDR3 reads TGTGCCAGTAGTATGGGACAGGGGGGCTACGAGCAGTACTTC.

This rearrangement joins TRBV5-4 to TRBJ1-2; D gene ambiguous. The CDR3 consists of 17 residues. The germline gives CDR1 SGHNT, CDR2 YYREEE (reference sequence). Between the trimmed V and J ends, which lost 2 bases and 0 bases, there was a span of 17 bases. In DNA form, the CDR3 reads TGTGCCAGCAGCTTCGGGATCAACGGACGGACTAACTATGGCTACACCTTC. Residues: CASSFGINGRTNYGYTF.

The chain carries TRBV7-9 and TRBJ1-5; D remains ambiguous. Between the trimmed V and J ends, which lost 2 bases and 5 bases, there was a span of 7 bases. This CDR3 is 13 amino acids long. Germline assignment: CDR1 SEHNR and CDR2 FQNEAQ (reference sequence). Written as DNA, the CDR3 is TGTGCCAGCAGCTTAATGGTGGATCAGCCCCAGCATTTT. Its protein product is CASSLMVDQPQHF.

The chain uses TRBV6-5 and TRBJ1-2; D is undetermined. The CDR3 runs to 10 residues. V was shortened by 10 bases and J by 3 bases, with 6 bases between the two germline ends. Germline V gene sequence: CDR1 MNHEY, CDR2 SVGAGI. Here the CDR3 reads CATRDYGYTF. For the CDR3, the DNA is TGTGCCACGAGAGACTATGGCTACACCTTC.